This is a list of T cell receptor beta chains from one sample in a study of OX40 agonist ivuxolimab in advanced cancers. Generated by immunoSEQ multiplex PCR, the TCRdb table keeps only in-frame clones and is missing some. The sample lists 50,000 to 75,000 clones; 85% to 90% were seen once. This specimen was CD4+ or CD8+ T cells sorted from blood, taken in a trial of the OX40 agonist ivuxolimab. Source of these receptors: an adult with an advanced solid tumor such as melanoma, head and neck, liver or kidney cancer. Each CDR3 is given with its conserved first and last residue. A D gene is named only where the DNA matches it firmly. Only some rows state a clone size, as once, few, many or a class for expanded clones.

abundance	v_gene	j_gene	len	d_gene	CDR3nt	CDR3aa
.	TRBV7-9	TRBJ2-5	13	.	TGTGCCAGCAGCTTAGACATGGAGGAGACCCAGTACTTC	CASSLDMEETQYF
.	TRBV5-4	TRBJ2-2	15	TRBD2	TGTGCCAGCAGCACCGGGACTAGCTACACCGGGGAGCTGTTTTTT	CASSTGTSYTGELFF
.	TRBV27	TRBJ2-7	14	.	TGTGCCAGCAGTCGGTATTATCAGGCTAACGAGCAGTACTTC	CASSRYYQANEQYF
.	TRBV28	TRBJ1-5	15	.	TGTGCCAGCAGTTCGGATGGACAGCGCAATCAGCCCCAGCATTTT	CASSSDGQRNQPQHF
.	TRBV19	TRBJ1-6	16	.	TGTGCCAGTAGTCGCGGAGAACGGTCCTATAATTCACCCCTCCACTTT	CASSRGERSYNSPLHF
.	TRBV14	TRBJ2-7	15	TRBD1	TGTGCCAGCAACCCAGGGCGGACAGGGGCCTACGAGCAGTACTTC	CASNPGRTGAYEQYF
.	TRBV4-1	TRBJ2-7	16	TRBD2	TGCGCCAGCAGCCAACCCCCGGGCAGCGGGGCGTGGGAGCAGTACTTC	CASSQPPGSGAWEQYF
.	TRBV9	TRBJ2-3	12	.	TGTGCCAGCAGCGGAGATCCCCAGGAGCAGTATTTT	CASSGDPQEQYF
.	TRBV30	TRBJ2-7	16	TRBD2	TGTGCCTGGAACTCTCAGACTAGCGGGAGTCCGTGGGAGCAGTACTTC	CAWNSQTSGSPWEQYF
.	TRBV10-2	TRBJ1-4	14	.	TGCGCCAGCAGGCCCGCTACTGACGATGAAAAACTGTTTTTT	CASRPATDDEKLFF
.	TRBV27	TRBJ2-3	17	TRBD2	TGTGCCAGCAGTTTTGGTAGACTAGCGCTTAGCACAGATACGCAGTATTTT	CASSFGRLALSTDTQYF
.	TRBV29-1	TRBJ2-7	14	.	TGCAGCGTTGAGTCAGAGAGTAGCGGATACGAGCAGTACTTC	CSVESESSGYEQYF
.	TRBV6-1	TRBJ1-2	15	.	TGTGCCAGCAGTGTGTTCCAGGAATCAAACTATGGCTACACCTTC	CASSVFQESNYGYTF
once	TRBV5-6	TRBJ1-2	14	.	TGTGCCAGCAGCTGGAAGGATGTCGACTATGGCTACACCTTC	CASSWKDVDYGYTF
.	TRBV2	TRBJ2-7	12	.	TGTGCCAGCAGTGAAGGGCAGTACGAGCAGTACTTC	CASSEGQYEQYF